A single sample gave rise to the 26 T cell receptor beta chains below, sequenced in a study of T cells in Graves' hyperthyroidism and ophthalmopathy. RNA transcripts yielded amplified TCR beta CDR3 regions. HTBI primers were the set used in a first-round RT-PCR of the TCR CDR3. A single record per CDR3 protein comes from TCRdb applying MiXCR to the multiplex PCR reads. Of some 600,000 distinct CDR3 sequences listed, just over 45% are singletons. Sequenced material: peripheral blood or thyroid tissue (not recorded which). Receptor source: a young woman with Graves' hyperthyroidism.

This sequence joins TRBV20-1 and TRBJ2-7; 10 bases fit TRBD1. This CDR3 spans 15 amino acids. V shed 4 bases and J 6 bases; nucleotides not matched to a gene: 12. Looked up from germline, CDR1 is DFQATT and CDR2 is SNEGSKA (reference sequence). CDR3 in amino acids: CSAKDRGRAVGEQYF. For the CDR3, the DNA is TGCAGTGCTAAGGACAGGGGGAGGGCCGTTGGCGAGCAGTACTTC.

This clonotype turned up a few times. The chain uses TRBV20-1 and TRBJ2-7; no definite D call. The length of the CDR3 is 12 residues. Germline values: CDR1 DFQATT, CDR2 SNEGSKA (reference sequence). With 7 bases removed from V and 0 bases from J, the gap between germline ends came to 10 bases. CDR3 bases: TGCAGTGTCGGACCTGGCTCCTACGAGCAGTACTTC. Translating gives CSVGPGSYEQYF.

The V and J genes are TRBV29-1 and TRBJ2-7; 10 bases map to TRBD1. CDR3 length: 12 amino acids. V was clipped by 7 bases and J by 5 bases; unmatched bases: 5. The V gene's germline CDR1 is SQVTM and CDR2 ANQGSEA. The CDR3 spells CSARTGGDEQYF. Written as DNA, the CDR3 is TGCAGCGCAAGGACAGGGGGGGACGAGCAGTACTTC.

On this clonotype: A much larger clone differs from this one at a single base, so this may be a read error. This chain uses TRBV15 with TRBJ1-1, with 7 bases aligning to TRBD1. There are 14 residues in the CDR3. Trimming took 5 bases from V and 11 from J; bases not matched to a gene: 14. The germline CDR1 and CDR2 sequences are LNHNV and YYDKDF (reference sequence). The CDR3 spells CATSGEQGKVKAFF. The CDR3 DNA sequence: TGTGCCACCAGCGGGGAACAGGGGAAAGTTAAGGCTTTCTTT.

This rearrangement joins TRBV12-3 or TRBV12-4 to TRBJ1-1, with a weak D call TRBD1 (5 bases). Trimming shortened V by 10 bases and J by 1 base, and 13 bases separated the two germline ends. The CDR3 spans 13 residues. The CDR3 protein is CATRGRTNTEAFF. Written as DNA, the CDR3 is TGTGCCACACGGGGGAGGACGAACACTGAAGCTTTCTTT.

CDR3: CASSSGTGRINSPLHF. The DNA of the CDR3 is TGTGCCAGCAGTTCCGGGACAGGGAGAATTAATTCACCCCTCCACTTT. The V and J genes are TRBV7-2 and TRBJ1-6, with TRBD1 matching 9 bases. Trimming cost V 6 bases and J 6 bases; bases outside gene matches: 9. From germline, CDR1 is SGHTA and CDR2 FQGNSA. The CDR3 is made up of 16 amino acids.

The V call is TRBV7-8, the J call TRBJ2-7, with 8 bases aligning to TRBD1. This CDR3 is built from 15 residues. Germline loops: CDR1 SGHVS, CDR2 FQNEAQ. V gave up 5 bases and J gave up 1 base; unmatched junction bases: 7. CDR3: CASSHGQGGSYEQYF. The CDR3 nucleotides read TGTGCCAGCAGCCATGGACAGGGTGGTTCCTACGAGCAGTACTTC.

The chain recombines TRBV2 with TRBJ2-7; 12 positions match TRBD2. Losses at the gene ends were 8 bases for V and 4 bases for J; bases not matched to a gene: 6. Looked up from germline, CDR1 is SNHLY and CDR2 is FYNNEI. CDR3 length equals 14 residues. CDR3 region: CASLRLAGVYEQYF. The CDR3 DNA reads TGTGCCAGCTTGAGACTAGCGGGAGTTTACGAGCAGTACTTC.

The gene calls are TRBV7-2 and TRBJ2-5, with 11 nucleotides matching TRBD2. The CDR3 has 17 amino acids. V shed 5 bases, J shed 4 bases, and the junction held 12 bases outside the gene matches. The germline V gene has CDR1 SGHTA and CDR2 FQGNSA. As DNA, the CDR3 is TGTACCAGCAGCCAAGGAATGACTAGCGGGAAAGGAGAGACCCAGTACTTC. Amino acid sequence: CTSSQGMTSGKGETQYF.

As to this clonotype: A much more abundant neighbour one base away suggests this may be a read error. The chain couples TRBV24-1 to TRBJ2-5, with D unresolved. In germline, CDR1 is KGHDR, CDR2 SFDVKD. This CDR3 is built from 14 residues. V was clipped by 12 bases and J by 3 bases, with 19 bases between them. Written as DNA, the CDR3 is TGTGCCGGCAGTGAAGCGCGCGCGAAAGAGACCCAGTACTTC. This translates into CAGSEARAKETQYF.

This clonotype was recorded once. This chain links TRBV7-2 with TRBJ2-7, with 11 bases fitting TRBD2. The germline V gene encodes CDR1 SGHTA and CDR2 FQGNSA. The length of the CDR3 is 16 residues. The ends lost 3 bases at V and 2 bases at J; junction bases unmatched: 6. The CDR3 coding sequence is TGTGCCAGCAGCTTCCGACTAGCGGGGTTACCCTACGAGCAGTACTTC. The encoded protein is CASSFRLAGLPYEQYF.

This clonotype was observed a few times. This sequence joins TRBV7-9 and TRBJ1-5, with a weak D call TRBD1 (5 bases). The ends were cut back, 5 bases at V and 7 bases at J, with 15 bases in the middle. The V gene's germline CDR1 is SEHNR and CDR2 FQNEAQ (reference sequence). The CDR3 is made up of 14 amino acids. The DNA for the CDR3 is TGTGCCAGCAGCCGAGGGGAGGGATGGCAGCCCCAGCATTTT. Amino acid sequence: CASSRGEGWQPQHF.

The gene calls are TRBV4-3 and TRBJ2-5; D is possibly TRBD1 (5 bases). The germline V gene has CDR1 LGHNA and CDR2 YSLEER. The CDR3 has 14 residues. V lost 4 bases, J lost 4 bases, and 13 bases lay in between. CDR3 loop: CASSPGHLGETQYF. The CDR3 coding sequence is TGCGCCAGCAGCCCCGGACACCTCGGAGAGACCCAGTACTTC.

V usage is TRBV11-1 and J usage is TRBJ1-3, with TRBD1 identical over 7 bases. Trimming removed 5 bases from V and 2 bases from J; junction bases left unmatched: 6. This CDR3 is built from 15 residues. Looked up from germline, CDR1 is SGHAT and CDR2 is FQDESV (reference sequence). As DNA, the CDR3 is TGTGCCAGCAGCCGTCAGGGGGTTACTGGAAACACCATATATTTT. Translation: CASSRQGVTGNTIYF.

The chain links TRBV7-2 to TRBJ2-5, with D possibly called TRBD1 or TRBD2 (7 bases each). Trimming removed 5 bases at V and 1 base at J, with 20 bases between. There are 17 residues in the CDR3. Looked up from germline, CDR1 is SGHTA and CDR2 is FQGNSA. The CDR3 region is CASSPRGLADFQETQYF. The CDR3 DNA is TGTGCCAGCAGCCCGAGGGGGCTAGCGGACTTCCAAGAGACCCAGTACTTC.

This clonotype was seen a handful of times. The chain uses TRBV20-1 and TRBJ2-6; D is unresolved. The germline CDR1 and CDR2 sequences are DFQATT and SNEGSKA (reference sequence). V lost 5 bases to trimming and J lost 2 bases, with 19 bases between them. CDR3 length: 17 residues. The DNA for the CDR3 is TGCAGTGCTCCCGACTCTCTAGGGATAGCTGGGGCCAACGTCCTGACTTTC. It encodes CSAPDSLGIAGANVLTF.

This clonotype was found many times. This chain links TRBV6-6 with TRBJ1-2, with 7 bases matching TRBD1. The CDR3 is made up of 13 amino acids. Germline V lookup: CDR1 MNHNY, CDR2 SVGAGI (reference sequence). Unmatched junction bases numbered 6, after V lost 7 bases and J lost 4 bases. The CDR3 loop reads CASTSGGGYGYTF. CDR3 nucleotides: TGTGCCAGCACTTCAGGGGGGGGCTATGGCTACACCTTC.

The chain combines TRBV7-3 with TRBJ2-7; a possible D gene is TRBD2 (6 bases). Trimming removed 0 bases from V and 0 bases from J, with 12 bases in between. The CDR3 is 16 amino acids. Per the germline V gene, CDR1 is SGHTA and CDR2 is FQGTGA. This CDR3 reads CASSLTGGTLSYEQYF. CDR3 nucleotides: TGTGCCAGCAGCTTAACTGGCGGGACCCTCTCCTACGAGCAGTACTTC.

Concerning this clonotype itself: A read error may explain this, as a much larger clone is one base away. This sequence joins TRBV10-2 and TRBJ2-2, with D uncertain. The V gene's germline CDR1 is WSHSY and CDR2 SAAADI. The CDR3 is 14 amino acids. CDR3 sequence reads: CGSSDSQDTGELFF. CDR3 coding DNA: TGTGGCAGCAGTGACTCGCAGGACACCGGGGAGCTGTTTTTT.

The chain uses TRBV7-9 and TRBJ1-1; D not resolved. The CDR3 contains 15 residues. Germline-derived CDR1 and CDR2 are SEHNR and FQNEAQ (reference sequence). V shed 5 bases and J shed 7 bases, with 20 bases lying between them. The CDR3 protein is CASSQAARREVEAFF. CDR3 nucleotides: TGTGCCAGCAGCCAAGCGGCCCGCCGGGAGGTTGAAGCTTTCTTT.

CDR3 sequence reads: CASSRTSDFRETQYF. The CDR3 bases are TGTGCCAGCAGCCGGACTAGCGATTTCCGAGAGACCCAGTACTTC. The rearrangement uses TRBV14 and TRBJ2-5; TRBD2 matches at 9 bases. CDR1 SGHDN and CDR2 FVKESK come from the germline V gene. The V gene end was trimmed by 4 bases and the J gene end by 4 bases; junction bases not matched to a gene: 7. This CDR3 has 15 residues.

The V call is TRBV15, the J call TRBJ1-2, with 7 positions matching TRBD1. V trimming: 2 bases; J trimming: 10 bases; junction bases outside the gene matches: 4. This CDR3 region has 12 residues. The V gene's germline CDR1 is LNHNV and CDR2 YYDKDF (reference sequence). The CDR3 DNA follows: TGTGCCACCAGCAGAACAGGGGCTGACTACACCTTC. Its protein is CATSRTGADYTF.

The gene calls are TRBV24-1 and TRBJ1-5; a possible D gene is TRBD1 (6 bases). V was trimmed by 2 bases and J by 14 bases, leaving 12 bases between them. Germline lookup yields CDR1 KGHDR and CDR2 SFDVKD. This CDR3 has 12 amino acids. As DNA, the CDR3 is TGTGCCACCAGTGATTCCGGGACACCCGAGCATTTT. This gives the protein CATSDSGTPEHF.

The rearrangement uses TRBV29-1 and TRBJ1-2; TRBD1 matches at 9 bases. With 5 bases clipped from V and 3 bases from J, the junction kept 7 bases outside the gene matches. Per the germline V gene, CDR1 is SQVTM and CDR2 is ANQGSEA. This CDR3 spans 14 amino acids. The CDR3 is CSVTGTGSYYGYTF. The DNA of the CDR3 is TGCAGCGTTACCGGGACAGGGAGCTACTATGGCTACACCTTC.

This clonotype was found many times. This chain joins TRBV19 and TRBJ1-4; maybe TRBD1 (5 bases). Germline CDR1 and CDR2: LNHDA and SQIVND (reference sequence). Trimming took off 5 bases at V and 8 bases at J, with 18 bases between the two ends. This CDR3 has 15 residues. The CDR3 DNA follows: TGTGCCAGTAGTTCAAGGGGACCCGGGAGCGAAAAACTGTTTTTT. Amino acids: CASSSRGPGSEKLFF.

The rearrangement joins TRBV24-1 to TRBJ1-2, with 9 positions matching TRBD1. The junction had 7 bases not matched to a gene; V was cut back by 6 bases and J by 6 bases. This CDR3 region has 14 residues. Per the germline V gene, CDR1 is KGHDR and CDR2 is SFDVKD. CDR3 loop: CATSSTGTGNGYTF. The DNA for the CDR3 is TGTGCCACCAGTAGCACCGGGACAGGGAATGGCTACACCTTC.